The next 8 T cell receptor beta chains were all read from a single sample in a study of shared T cell receptors in the human thymus. TCRdb keeps only in-frame clones here, not all; method: immunoSEQ multiplex PCR. This sample yields approximately 660,000 clones, of which 88% are seen a single time; about 0.01% belongs to the top ten. Separately, the same data were catalogued under a study of human thymus T cells.

Sequences were obtained from thymocytes. The source is a boy younger than two with a congenital heart defect.

This chain uses TRBV6-6 with TRBJ1-1, with D unclear. CDR3 size: 11 residues. Germline CDR1 MNHNY, CDR2 SVGAGI (reference sequence). V was clipped by 7 bases and J by 4 bases, with 7 bases between them. CDR3 nucleotide sequence: TGTGCCAGCATCTCAGGCACTGAAGCTTTCTTT. Translating it yields CASISGTEAFF.

The sample holds one count of this clone. The chain recombines TRBV30 with TRBJ2-1; 8 bases line up with TRBD2. The V gene end was trimmed by 0 bases and the J gene end by 5 bases; junction bases not matched to a gene: 3. Germline assignment: CDR1 GTSNPN and CDR2 SVGIG (reference sequence). The CDR3 is 14 amino acids. The CDR3 loop is CAWSVAGVHNEQFF. The CDR3 coding sequence is TGTGCCTGGAGTGTAGCGGGAGTACACAATGAGCAGTTCTTC.

J is TRBJ2-4 and V is TRBV11-2; D is perhaps TRBD1 (6 bases). Germline CDR1 and CDR2: SGHAT and FQNNGV. The length of the CDR3 is 16 residues. Trimming cost V 2 bases and J 3 bases, with 14 bases left between them. CDR3 nucleotide sequence: TGTGCCAGCAGCTTACAAGGGGGAAGGGGCAAAAACATTCAGTACTTC. Amino acid sequence: CASSLQGGRGKNIQYF.

V gene TRBV5-4 combines with J gene TRBJ2-1, with TRBD2 matching over 11 bases. The CDR3 has 17 amino acids. Trimming cost V 0 bases and J 2 bases; bases outside gene matches: 4. From germline, CDR1 is SGHNT and CDR2 YYREEE (reference sequence). This CDR3 reads CASSLERLAGPYNEQFF. The CDR3 DNA reads TGTGCCAGCAGCTTGGAGAGACTAGCGGGACCCTACAATGAGCAGTTCTTC. Based on the CDR3 plus reference TRBV5-4 and TRBJ2-1, the full variable domain is ETGVTQSPTHLIKTRGQQVTLRCSSQSGHNTVSWYQQALGQGPQFIFQYYREEENGRGNFPPRFSGLQFPNYSSELNVNALELDDSALYLCASSLERLAGPYNEQFFGPGTRLTVL.

The chain recombines TRBV6-5 with TRBJ2-7; 10 nucleotides agree with TRBD2. Trimming cost V 4 bases and J 3 bases; bases outside gene matches: 9. Germline CDR1 MNHEY, CDR2 SVGAGI. The CDR3 extends over 16 amino acids. CDR3 amino acids: CASSSESGRGGYEQYF. In DNA form, the CDR3 reads TGTGCCAGCAGTTCTGAGAGCGGGAGGGGGGGCTACGAGCAGTACTTC.

As DNA, the CDR3 is TGTGCCAGCAGTTTAGGGATAGGACTAGCGGGAGCAGACAATGAGCAGTTCTTC. This gives the protein CASSLGIGLAGADNEQFF. The rearrangement joins TRBV27 to TRBJ2-1; TRBD2 agrees at 13 bases. Germline loops: CDR1 MNHEY, CDR2 SMNVEV (reference sequence). The V and J ends lost 2 bases and 5 bases, in that order; junction bases with no gene match: 9. This CDR3 has 18 amino acids.

The chain uses TRBV5-1 and TRBJ1-1; D may be TRBD1 (5 bases). The CDR3 spans 15 residues. V dropped 5 bases and J dropped 1 base, with 15 bases sitting between them. From germline, CDR1 is SGHRS and CDR2 YFSETQ. The CDR3 coding sequence is TGCGCCAGCAGTCCATCGTTGACAGCGAACACTGAAGCTTTCTTT. Translation: CASSPSLTANTEAFF.

The chain joins TRBV7-2 to TRBJ2-4, with 7 positions matching TRBD2. V lost 2 bases and J lost 6; bases outside the gene matches: 16. This CDR3 region has 18 residues. Germline CDR1 is SGHTA and CDR2 is FQGNSA. DNA for the CDR3: TGTGCCAGCAGCTTATCCCACGGTCGGGGGGAGCTATTAAACATTCAGTACTTC. The encoded protein is CASSLSHGRGELLNIQYF.